Listed below are T cell receptor beta chains from one sample, sequenced in a study of blood T cell repertoires in COVID-19. Only in-frame clones appear in the TCRdb table, and some are missing; sequencing was by immunoSEQ multiplex PCR. The sample includes 200,000 or so clones, roughly 85% seen only once; the top ten take 3.8%. Sequencing used PBMCs or T cells enriched from blood (not recorded which). The receptors derive from a woman aged 40 to 50 with acute COVID-19. The CDR3 runs from the conserved cysteine through the conserved F or W. Each record gives: D gene, J gene, clone size, V gene, CDR3 protein, CDR3 DNA. D genes are given only for firm matches. Expanded clones get a size class; other rows say once, few or many, or leave the size out.

NA	TRBJ2-1	NA	TRBV19	CASSRTSSYNEQFF	TGTGCCAGTAGTAGAACGAGCTCCTACAATGAGCAGTTCTTC
TRBD1	TRBJ2-5	NA	TRBV27	CASSMGPGTGVRGETQYF	TGTGCCAGCAGTATGGGCCCCGGGACAGGGGTGCGGGGGGAGACCCAGTACTTC
NA	TRBJ2-4	few	TRBV18	CASSPGGADQYF	TGTGCCAGCTCACCGGGGGGGGCGGATCAGTACTTC
TRBD1	TRBJ1-4	once	TRBV4-2	CASSPEDRGHEKLFF	TGTGCCAGCAGCCCCGAGGACAGGGGGCATGAAAAACTGTTTTTT
NA	TRBJ2-1	NA	TRBV18	CASSPSLAMYEQFF	TGTGCCAGCTCACCTTCACTAGCAATGTATGAGCAGTTCTTC
NA	TRBJ2-7	once	TRBV28	CASSRTYEQYF	TGTGCCAGCAGCCGTACATACGAGCAGTACTTC
TRBD1	TRBJ1-1	NA	TRBV28	CASSLGQGVRNTEAFF	TGTGCCAGCAGTTTAGGGCAGGGGGTCAGGAACACTGAAGCTTTCTTT
TRBD1	TRBJ2-3	NA	TRBV7-8	CASSRRDRALSDTQYF	TGTGCCAGCAGCAGAAGGGACAGGGCTCTTTCAGATACGCAGTATTTT
TRBD1	TRBJ1-2	NA	TRBV27	CASRDRGYGYTF	TGTGCCAGCAGGGACAGGGGCTATGGCTACACCTTC
TRBD1	TRBJ1-1	NA	TRBV3-1/TRBV3-2	CASSQGGQGVTEAFF	TGTGCCAGCAGCCAAGGTGGACAGGGCGTTACTGAAGCTTTCTTT
TRBD1	TRBJ1-1	few	TRBV13	CASSFGNLGDSLDEAFF	TGTGCCAGCAGCTTTGGGAATTTGGGGGACAGCCTTGATGAAGCTTTCTTT
NA	TRBJ1-4	NA	TRBV7-2	CASRLEGVANEKLFF	TGTGCCAGCAGGCTAGAGGGGGTAGCTAATGAAAAACTGTTTTTT
TRBD1	TRBJ2-2	NA	TRBV15	CATSSRTGITGELFF	TGTGCCACCAGCTCTCGGACAGGGATCACCGGGGAGCTGTTTTTT
TRBD2	TRBJ2-3	NA	TRBV28	CASSSPGLARRTDTQYF	TGTGCCAGCAGTTCCCCGGGACTAGCGAGAAGGACAGATACGCAGTATTTT
NA	TRBJ1-1	once	TRBV5-1	CASRQVNTEAFF	TGCGCCAGCAGACAGGTGAACACTGAAGCTTTCTTT
TRBD2	TRBJ2-3	NA	TRBV24-1	CATSDSGLAGGQDTQYF	TGTGCCACCAGTGACTCGGGACTAGCGGGAGGACAAGATACGCAGTATTTT
NA	TRBJ1-3	NA	TRBV15	CATSRDTSGNTIYF	TGTGCCACCAGCAGGGACACCTCTGGAAACACCATATATTTT
NA	TRBJ1-6	once	TRBV5-1	CASSLGQVHSPLHF	TGCGCCAGCAGCTTGGGACAGGTCCACTCACCCCTCCACTTT
NA	TRBJ2-1	once	TRBV23-1	CASSQSSPPPSYNEQFF	TGCGCCAGCAGTCAATCGAGTCCTCCCCCCTCTTACAATGAGCAGTTCTTC
NA	TRBJ1-2	NA	TRBV28	CANRTPTGYTF	TGTGCCAATCGGACTCCCACTGGCTACACCTTC
NA	TRBJ1-1	once	TRBV28	CGEGRMNTEAFF	TGTGGGGAGGGAAGGATGAACACTGAAGCTTTCTTT
TRBD2	TRBJ2-2	NA	TRBV25-1	CASSEYGGFTGELFF	TGTGCCAGCAGTGAATACGGGGGGTTCACCGGGGAGCTGTTTTTT
TRBD2	TRBJ2-7	NA	TRBV19	CATRRTGGSSYEQYF	TGTGCCACCCGTCGAACCGGGGGGAGCTCCTACGAGCAGTACTTC
NA	TRBJ2-7	NA	TRBV4-1	CASSTGGVPYEQYF	TGCGCCAGCAGTACGGGGGGCGTCCCCTACGAGCAGTACTTC
TRBD1	TRBJ2-7	few	TRBV2	CASSPSRGPPSYEQYF	TGTGCCAGCAGTCCTTCCAGGGGGCCCCCCTCCTACGAGCAGTACTTC
NA	TRBJ2-1	NA	TRBV28	CASSLLAGLTPGRTEQFF	TGTGCCAGCAGTTTACTGGCAGGGCTAACTCCCGGACGTACGGAGCAGTTCTTC
TRBD2	TRBJ2-1	NA	TRBV5-5	CASSLVSGVNNEQFF	TGTGCCAGCAGCTTGGTGAGCGGGGTAAACAATGAGCAGTTCTTC
NA	TRBJ1-5	NA	TRBV6-1	CASSESSPQPQHF	TGTGCCAGCAGTGAGAGTAGCCCTCAGCCCCAGCATTTT
NA	TRBJ2-3	NA	TRBV28	CASRNPGLSTDTQYF	TGTGCCAGCAGGAACCCGGGACTTAGCACAGATACGCAGTATTTT
NA	TRBJ1-1	NA	TRBV9	CASSVLAGNTEAFF	TGTGCCAGCAGCGTTTTGGCAGGGAACACTGAAGCTTTCTTT
NA	TRBJ1-6	NA	TRBV6-5	CASTTGEGYNSPLHF	TGTGCCAGCACCACGGGGGAGGGGTATAATTCACCCCTCCACTTT
TRBD1	TRBJ2-7	NA	TRBV28	CASTLAGTGNYEQYF	TGTGCCAGCACCTTGGCGGGGACAGGGAACTACGAGCAGTACTTC